The rows below give T cell receptor beta chains drawn from one sample of a study of blood T cell repertoires in COVID-19. TCRdb's table, derived via immunoSEQ multiplex PCR, lists solely in-frame clones and lacks some. The profile shows 40,000 to 50,000 clones, about 82% of them singletons. The sequencing sample was made of peripheral blood. The receptors shown here come from a man aged 70-80 years with acute or convalescent COVID-19. CDR3s include the opening cysteine and the closing phenylalanine or tryptophan. Fields, in order: D gene, clone size, J gene, V gene, CDR3 DNA, CDR3 protein. The D gene is left open where the match is weak. The size field is filled for only some rows; it gives once, few, many or a size class.

D gene: TRBD1; clone size: -; J gene: TRBJ1-5; V gene: TRBV19; CDR3 DNA: TGTGCCAGTAGTATAGCTACAGGGGGAAATCAGCCCCAGCATTTT; CDR3 protein: CASSIATGGNQPQHF
D gene: -; clone size: -; J gene: TRBJ1-2; V gene: TRBV5-6; CDR3 DNA: TGTGCCAGCAGCCTCGTCAGGGGAAACTATGGCTACACCTTC; CDR3 protein: CASSLVRGNYGYTF
D gene: -; clone size: -; J gene: TRBJ1-1; V gene: TRBV9; CDR3 DNA: TGTGCCAGCAGCGTAGAGGCCAGGGCCGGGAACACTGAAGCTTTCTTT; CDR3 protein: CASSVEARAGNTEAFF
D gene: -; clone size: -; J gene: TRBJ2-2; V gene: TRBV10-3; CDR3 DNA: TGTGCCATCAGTGAAAGGCAGGGTAGAGCCGGGGAGCTGTTTTTT; CDR3 protein: CAISERQGRAGELFF
D gene: -; clone size: once; J gene: TRBJ2-1; V gene: TRBV6-6; CDR3 DNA: TGTGCCAGCAGTTACTCTACACAGGGCAATGAGCAGTTCTTC; CDR3 protein: CASSYSTQGNEQFF
D gene: -; clone size: -; J gene: TRBJ1-2; V gene: TRBV7-9; CDR3 DNA: TGTGCCAGCAGCTTAAGGCAGGGGAGAAACTATGGCTACACCTTC; CDR3 protein: CASSLRQGRNYGYTF
D gene: -; clone size: -; J gene: TRBJ2-2; V gene: TRBV5-1; CDR3 DNA: TGCGCCAGCAGCTACGGAGGGCTACGAGGGGAGCTGTTTTTT; CDR3 protein: CASSYGGLRGELFF
D gene: TRBD1; clone size: -; J gene: TRBJ2-3; V gene: TRBV7-2; CDR3 DNA: TGTGCCAGCAGCTTACGACAGGGGGGCACAGATACGCAGTATTTT; CDR3 protein: CASSLRQGGTDTQYF
D gene: TRBD1; clone size: -; J gene: TRBJ1-6; V gene: TRBV4-1; CDR3 DNA: TGCGCCCGCAGCCAGGGGGGGGGCCTCGGGGTTGGCTTGGTATCACCCCTCCACTTT; CDR3 protein: CARSQGGGLGVGLVSPLHF
D gene: -; clone size: -; J gene: TRBJ2-1; V gene: TRBV7-3; CDR3 DNA: TGTGCCAGCAGCGCCCAGACTGCGGTCGAGCAGTTCTTC; CDR3 protein: CASSAQTAVEQFF
D gene: TRBD1; clone size: -; J gene: TRBJ1-5; V gene: TRBV7-2; CDR3 DNA: TGTGCCTTTGGACAGGGGTTGAATCAGCCCCAGCATTTT; CDR3 protein: CAFGQGLNQPQHF
D gene: TRBD1; clone size: few; J gene: TRBJ1-6; V gene: TRBV5-4; CDR3 DNA: TGTGCCAGCAGCTGGGACAGGGAGAATTCACCCCTCCACTTT; CDR3 protein: CASSWDRENSPLHF
D gene: -; clone size: -; J gene: TRBJ2-3; V gene: TRBV10-1; CDR3 DNA: TGCGCCAGCAGTGGAGCGGTAGGCACAGATACGCAGTATTTT; CDR3 protein: CASSGAVGTDTQYF
D gene: -; clone size: -; J gene: TRBJ1-2; V gene: TRBV27; CDR3 DNA: TGTGCCAGCAGTTTGGGAGAGAGCTATGGCTACACCTTC; CDR3 protein: CASSLGESYGYTF
D gene: -; clone size: -; J gene: TRBJ1-3; V gene: TRBV7-2; CDR3 DNA: TGTGCCAGCAGCTTAGGAGGAGGGGCGGAGGGAAACACCATATATTTT; CDR3 protein: CASSLGGGAEGNTIYF
D gene: -; clone size: -; J gene: TRBJ1-1; V gene: TRBV27; CDR3 DNA: TGTGCCAGCAGTTCTCTGCAGGGGTTTATGAACACTGAAGCTTTCTTT; CDR3 protein: CASSSLQGFMNTEAFF
D gene: TRBD2; clone size: -; J gene: TRBJ2-5; V gene: TRBV19; CDR3 DNA: TGTGCCAGTAGACTAGCGGGAGCGGGAGAGACCCAGTACTTC; CDR3 protein: CASRLAGAGETQYF
D gene: -; clone size: -; J gene: TRBJ1-1; V gene: TRBV7-2; CDR3 DNA: TGTGCCAGCAGCTCGTCGAGGGGGACTGAAGCTTTCTTT; CDR3 protein: CASSSSRGTEAFF
D gene: -; clone size: -; J gene: TRBJ1-2; V gene: TRBV6-5; CDR3 DNA: TGTGCCAGCAGAGACGACTCTAGGGACTTTAGGGGCTACACCTTC; CDR3 protein: CASRDDSRDFRGYTF
D gene: -; clone size: -; J gene: TRBJ1-6; V gene: TRBV6-5; CDR3 DNA: TGTGCCAGCAGGGGGGACTTCAATTCACCCCTCCACTTT; CDR3 protein: CASRGDFNSPLHF
D gene: -; clone size: few; J gene: TRBJ2-7; V gene: TRBV21-1; CDR3 DNA: TGTGCCAGCAGCAAAACCCGACTAGCGGGAGGACCCGGAGAGCAGTACTTC; CDR3 protein: CASSKTRLAGGPGEQYF
D gene: -; clone size: -; J gene: TRBJ1-4; V gene: TRBV19; CDR3 DNA: TGTGCCAGTAGTTCCCGGGAGGGGACAACTAATGAAAAACTGTTTTTT; CDR3 protein: CASSSREGTTNEKLFF
D gene: TRBD2; clone size: -; J gene: TRBJ2-3; V gene: TRBV28; CDR3 DNA: TGTGCCAGCAGCCGGAGCGGGAGTTTCTCAGATACGCAGTATTTT; CDR3 protein: CASSRSGSFSDTQYF
D gene: -; clone size: -; J gene: TRBJ2-3; V gene: TRBV14; CDR3 DNA: TGTGCCAGCAGCCAACAGAGCACAGATACGCAGTATTTT; CDR3 protein: CASSQQSTDTQYF
D gene: -; clone size: -; J gene: TRBJ1-6; V gene: TRBV28; CDR3 DNA: TGTGCCAGCAAAACCGGTAATAATTCACCCCTCCACTTT; CDR3 protein: CASKTGNNSPLHF
D gene: TRBD2; clone size: -; J gene: TRBJ2-3; V gene: TRBV27; CDR3 DNA: TGTGCCAGCAGTTGGGGGGGGAGGGGAGCGGGCACAGATACGCAGTATTTT; CDR3 protein: CASSWGGRGAGTDTQYF
D gene: TRBD1; clone size: -; J gene: TRBJ1-6; V gene: TRBV6-6; CDR3 DNA: TGTGCCAGCAGTTACTTGGGACAGGGGAAATCACCCCTCCACTTT; CDR3 protein: CASSYLGQGKSPLHF
D gene: TRBD2; clone size: once; J gene: TRBJ2-7; V gene: TRBV6-2/TRBV6-3; CDR3 DNA: TGTGCCAGCACCCCAGCGGGAGAAGGCGAGCAGTACTTC; CDR3 protein: CASTPAGEGEQYF
D gene: TRBD2; clone size: -; J gene: TRBJ2-7; V gene: TRBV28; CDR3 DNA: TGTGCCAGCAGTGGGAGGGACGAGCAGTACTTC; CDR3 protein: CASSGRDEQYF
D gene: TRBD1; clone size: -; J gene: TRBJ1-4; V gene: TRBV25-1; CDR3 DNA: TGTGCCAGCAGTGACAACAGGGGAGGAGAAAAACTGTTTTTT; CDR3 protein: CASSDNRGGEKLFF
D gene: -; clone size: -; J gene: TRBJ1-2; V gene: TRBV6-1; CDR3 DNA: TGTGCCAGCAGTGAAGGTTTCGGCGGGAAGGGCGGCTACACCTTC; CDR3 protein: CASSEGFGGKGGYTF
D gene: TRBD1; clone size: -; J gene: TRBJ1-5; V gene: TRBV10-3; CDR3 DNA: TGTGCCACGCGCTTAAAGTATAGGGGGGCGGACAGGGGTGGGCAGCCCCAGCATTTT; CDR3 protein: CATRLKYRGADRGGQPQHF
D gene: -; clone size: few; J gene: TRBJ1-1; V gene: TRBV28; CDR3 DNA: TGTGCCAGCAGTGGGACGAGGGGGACTGAAGCTTTCTTT; CDR3 protein: CASSGTRGTEAFF
D gene: TRBD2; clone size: few; J gene: TRBJ2-1; V gene: TRBV6-1; CDR3 DNA: TGTGCCAGCAGTGATGCGGGAGCGGAGGGTGAGCAGTTCTTC; CDR3 protein: CASSDAGAEGEQFF
D gene: -; clone size: -; J gene: TRBJ1-3; V gene: TRBV7-2; CDR3 DNA: TGTGCCAGCAGCTTAGCCCCCTCCGTGGCCAGGGTTGGAAACACCATATATTTT; CDR3 protein: CASSLAPSVARVGNTIYF
D gene: -; clone size: -; J gene: TRBJ1-5; V gene: TRBV30; CDR3 DNA: TGTGCCTGGAGTAAGCCACCGCGCGGCAATCAGCCCCAGCATTTT; CDR3 protein: CAWSKPPRGNQPQHF
D gene: -; clone size: -; J gene: TRBJ1-4; V gene: TRBV19; CDR3 DNA: TGTGCCAGTAGTCTCGCCGCGGGAGGTGAAAAACTGTTTTTT; CDR3 protein: CASSLAAGGEKLFF
D gene: -; clone size: -; J gene: TRBJ1-5; V gene: TRBV6-6; CDR3 DNA: TGTGCCAGCGACGAAAGGGGGCCCCAGCATTTT; CDR3 protein: CASDERGPQHF
D gene: -; clone size: -; J gene: TRBJ2-7; V gene: TRBV11-2; CDR3 DNA: TGTGCCAGCAGCTTAGTGGCCAGAAACTACGAGCAGTACTTC; CDR3 protein: CASSLVARNYEQYF
D gene: -; clone size: once; J gene: TRBJ1-2; V gene: TRBV10-2; CDR3 DNA: TGCGCCAGCAGTGAGTTGTTGGGGCTTGGGGGCTACACCTTC; CDR3 protein: CASSELLGLGGYTF
D gene: -; clone size: -; J gene: TRBJ2-7; V gene: TRBV14; CDR3 DNA: TGTGCCAGCAGCCAAGCGGCCCACAGGTCGATTTACGAGCAGTACTTC; CDR3 protein: CASSQAAHRSIYEQYF
D gene: -; clone size: few; J gene: TRBJ1-1; V gene: TRBV10-2; CDR3 DNA: TGCGCCAGCAGTGATGTCTCCACTGAAGCTTTCTTT; CDR3 protein: CASSDVSTEAFF
D gene: TRBD2; clone size: -; J gene: TRBJ2-3; V gene: TRBV19; CDR3 DNA: TGTGCCAGTAGTACCTCCCCGACGGGAGGGTGGGGCACAGATACGCAGTATTTT; CDR3 protein: CASSTSPTGGWGTDTQYF
D gene: -; clone size: -; J gene: TRBJ2-3; V gene: TRBV10-3; CDR3 DNA: TGTGCCATCAGTGTCGGGAACACAGATACGCAGTATTTT; CDR3 protein: CAISVGNTDTQYF
D gene: TRBD2; clone size: -; J gene: TRBJ2-1; V gene: TRBV2; CDR3 DNA: TGTGCCAGCAGCCAAGGGACTAGCGGTACAAATGAGCAGTTCTTC; CDR3 protein: CASSQGTSGTNEQFF
D gene: -; clone size: -; J gene: TRBJ1-2; V gene: TRBV7-2; CDR3 DNA: TGTGCCAGCAGCTTAGCGCTAACGGCGGGGACCAACTATGGCTACACCTTC; CDR3 protein: CASSLALTAGTNYGYTF
D gene: -; clone size: few; J gene: TRBJ1-6; V gene: TRBV19; CDR3 DNA: TGTGCCAGTAGGGATATGCGACTGACGTATAATTCACCCCTCCACTTT; CDR3 protein: CASRDMRLTYNSPLHF
D gene: -; clone size: -; J gene: TRBJ2-7; V gene: TRBV5-5; CDR3 DNA: TGTGCCAGCAGCCGTAACGGGGGGCTGAAGCAGTACTTC; CDR3 protein: CASSRNGGLKQYF
D gene: -; clone size: -; J gene: TRBJ1-2; V gene: TRBV7-2; CDR3 DNA: TGTGCCAGCAGCTTAGACCCAGGAACCTTTGGCTACACCTTC; CDR3 protein: CASSLDPGTFGYTF
D gene: TRBD1; clone size: -; J gene: TRBJ1-3; V gene: TRBV11-2; CDR3 DNA: TGTGCCAGCAGCTTAGATAAGGGACAGCACGGAAACACCATATATTTT; CDR3 protein: CASSLDKGQHGNTIYF
D gene: TRBD1; clone size: -; J gene: TRBJ1-4; V gene: TRBV2; CDR3 DNA: TGTGCCAGCAGGCAACAGGGGGCGGATGAAAAACTGTTTTTT; CDR3 protein: CASRQQGADEKLFF
D gene: TRBD2; clone size: -; J gene: TRBJ2-2; V gene: TRBV28; CDR3 DNA: TGTGCCAGCAGTTTACCCCTGGCTAGCGGGACCGGGGAGCTGTTTTTT; CDR3 protein: CASSLPLASGTGELFF
D gene: -; clone size: -; J gene: TRBJ2-1; V gene: TRBV13; CDR3 DNA: TGTGCCAGCAGCAACCAGGGGGGACGCGAGCAGTTCTTC; CDR3 protein: CASSNQGGREQFF
D gene: TRBD1; clone size: once; J gene: TRBJ2-1; V gene: TRBV5-1; CDR3 DNA: TGCGCCAGCAGCTTAACAGGGGGCCCGAACAATGAGCAGTTCTTC; CDR3 protein: CASSLTGGPNNEQFF
D gene: -; clone size: -; J gene: TRBJ2-5; V gene: TRBV7-2; CDR3 DNA: TGTGCCAGCAGCTTACTACAAGAGACCCAGTACTTC; CDR3 protein: CASSLLQETQYF
D gene: -; clone size: -; J gene: TRBJ1-2; V gene: TRBV7-9; CDR3 DNA: TGTGCCAGCAGCCCAAGGGCGGGGAACTATGGCTACACCTTC; CDR3 protein: CASSPRAGNYGYTF
D gene: TRBD2; clone size: -; J gene: TRBJ2-5; V gene: TRBV18; CDR3 DNA: TGTGCCAGCTTGGTAGCGGGGGAAGAGACCCAGTACTTC; CDR3 protein: CASLVAGEETQYF
D gene: -; clone size: -; J gene: TRBJ1-5; V gene: TRBV6-5; CDR3 DNA: TGTGCCAGCAGCCCCCCCGGTGGCGGGAATTCGCCCCAGCATTTT; CDR3 protein: CASSPPGGGNSPQHF
D gene: -; clone size: -; J gene: TRBJ1-2; V gene: TRBV7-2; CDR3 DNA: TGTGCCAGCAGCTTAGCACAGGGCAACTATGGCTACACCTTC; CDR3 protein: CASSLAQGNYGYTF